The 2 T cell receptor beta chains reported below all come from one sample, sequenced in a study of blood T cell repertoires in COVID-19. TCRdb's table, derived via immunoSEQ multiplex PCR, lists solely in-frame clones and lacks some. Seen here are 300,000 to 350,000 clones, over 75% observed once, and the top ten hold around 2.2%. The sample comprised PBMCs or T cells enriched from blood (not recorded which). Receptor source: a young man who had recovered from COVID-19.

J is TRBJ1-2 and V is TRBV19; 11 nucleotides match TRBD1. Unmatched junction bases numbered 10, after V lost 5 bases and J lost 8 bases. Germline lookup yields CDR1 LNHDA and CDR2 SQIVND (reference sequence). The CDR3 runs 15 residues. CDR3 in amino acids: CASSSRTGGTEGYTF. CDR3 in DNA: TGTGCCAGTAGTTCCCGGACAGGGGGCACTGAGGGCTACACCTTC.

The chain uses TRBV30 and TRBJ2-1, with 9 positions matching TRBD2. V lost 4 bases to trimming and J lost 7 bases; unmatched junction nucleotides: 14. This CDR3 region has 16 residues. CDR1 is GTSNPN, CDR2 SVGIG, per germline (reference sequence). As DNA, the CDR3 is TGTGCCTGGACTTCATCGGGCCGCGGGGGGGCGAATGAGCAGTTCTTC. This codes for CAWTSSGRGGANEQFF.